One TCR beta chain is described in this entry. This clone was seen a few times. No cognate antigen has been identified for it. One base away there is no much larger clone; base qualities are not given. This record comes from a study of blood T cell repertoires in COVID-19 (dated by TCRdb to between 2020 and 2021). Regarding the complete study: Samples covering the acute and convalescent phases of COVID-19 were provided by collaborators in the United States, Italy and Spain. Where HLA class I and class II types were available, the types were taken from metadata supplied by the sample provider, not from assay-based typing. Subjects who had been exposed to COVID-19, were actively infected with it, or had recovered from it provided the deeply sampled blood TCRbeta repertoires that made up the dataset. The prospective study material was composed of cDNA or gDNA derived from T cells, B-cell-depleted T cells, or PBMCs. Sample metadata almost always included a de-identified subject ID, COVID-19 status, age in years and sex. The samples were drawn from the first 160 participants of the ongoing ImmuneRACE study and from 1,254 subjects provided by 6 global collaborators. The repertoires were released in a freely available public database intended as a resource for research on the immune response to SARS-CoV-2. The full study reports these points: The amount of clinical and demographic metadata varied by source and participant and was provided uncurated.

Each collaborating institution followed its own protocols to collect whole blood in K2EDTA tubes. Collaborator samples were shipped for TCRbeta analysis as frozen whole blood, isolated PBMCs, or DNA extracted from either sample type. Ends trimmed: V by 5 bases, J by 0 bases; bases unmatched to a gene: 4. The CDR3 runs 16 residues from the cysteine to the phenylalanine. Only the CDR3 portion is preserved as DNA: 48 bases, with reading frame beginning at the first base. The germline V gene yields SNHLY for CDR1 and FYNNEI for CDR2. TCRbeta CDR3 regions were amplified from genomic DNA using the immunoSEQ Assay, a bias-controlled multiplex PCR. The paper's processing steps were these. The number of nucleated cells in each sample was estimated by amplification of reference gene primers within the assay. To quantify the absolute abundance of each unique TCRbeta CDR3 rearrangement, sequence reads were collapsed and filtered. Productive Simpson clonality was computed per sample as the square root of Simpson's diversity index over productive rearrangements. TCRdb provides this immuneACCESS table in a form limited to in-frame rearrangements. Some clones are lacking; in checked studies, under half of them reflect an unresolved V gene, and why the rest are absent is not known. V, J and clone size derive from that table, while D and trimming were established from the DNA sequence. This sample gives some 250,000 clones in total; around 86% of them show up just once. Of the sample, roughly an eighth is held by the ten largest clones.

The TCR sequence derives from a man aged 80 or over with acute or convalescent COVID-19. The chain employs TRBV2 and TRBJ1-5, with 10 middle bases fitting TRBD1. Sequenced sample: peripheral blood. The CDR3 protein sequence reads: CASSRTGGLSNQPQHF. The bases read TGTGCCAGCAGTCGGACAGGGGGACTTAGCAATCAGCCCCAGCATTTT.